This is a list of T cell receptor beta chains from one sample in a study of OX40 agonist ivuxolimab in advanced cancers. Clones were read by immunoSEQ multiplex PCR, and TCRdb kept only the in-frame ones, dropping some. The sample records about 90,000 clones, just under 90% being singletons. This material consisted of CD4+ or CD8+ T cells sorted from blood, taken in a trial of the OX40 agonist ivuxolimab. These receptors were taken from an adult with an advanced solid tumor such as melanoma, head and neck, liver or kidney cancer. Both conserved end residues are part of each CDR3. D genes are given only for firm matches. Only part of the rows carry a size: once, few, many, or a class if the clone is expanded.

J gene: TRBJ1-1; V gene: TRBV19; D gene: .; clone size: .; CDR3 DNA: TGTGCCAGCCGGGGGGGTTTGGTAGCTTTCTTT; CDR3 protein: CASRGGLVAFF
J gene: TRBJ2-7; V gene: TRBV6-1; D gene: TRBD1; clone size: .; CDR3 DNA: TGTGCCAGCAGTGAACCGGGACAGGGCGGAGAGCAGTACTTC; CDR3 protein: CASSEPGQGGEQYF
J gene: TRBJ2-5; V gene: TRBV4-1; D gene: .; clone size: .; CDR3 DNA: TGCGCCAGCAGCCCCTCCATGGGCTCCCAAGAGACCCAGTACTTC; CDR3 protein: CASSPSMGSQETQYF
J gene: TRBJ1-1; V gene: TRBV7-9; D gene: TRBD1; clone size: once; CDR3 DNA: TGTGCCAGCAGTTCCCTAGGGACAGGGAACACTGAAGCTTTCTTT; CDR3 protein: CASSSLGTGNTEAFF
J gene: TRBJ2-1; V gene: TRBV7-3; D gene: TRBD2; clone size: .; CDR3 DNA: TGTGCCAGCAGCTTACTAGCGGGTTACTACAATGAGCAGTTCTTC; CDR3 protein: CASSLLAGYYNEQFF
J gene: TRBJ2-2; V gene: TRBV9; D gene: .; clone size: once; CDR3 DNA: TGTGCCAGCAGCGGGTGGACAGATTCACCCACCGGGGAGCTGTTTTTT; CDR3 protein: CASSGWTDSPTGELFF
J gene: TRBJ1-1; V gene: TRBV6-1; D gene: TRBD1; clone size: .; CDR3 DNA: TGTGCCAGCAGTGAATTGATGACAGGGGGGAACACTGAAGCTTTCTTT; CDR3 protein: CASSELMTGGNTEAFF
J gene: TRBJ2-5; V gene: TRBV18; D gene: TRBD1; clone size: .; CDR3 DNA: TGTGCCAGCTCACTAGACAGGGGTGAGCAGTACTTC; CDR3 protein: CASSLDRGEQYF
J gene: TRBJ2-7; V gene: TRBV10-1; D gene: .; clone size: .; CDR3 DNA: TGCGCCAGCAGTGAGTCGTGGGGCGAGCAGTACTTC; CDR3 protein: CASSESWGEQYF
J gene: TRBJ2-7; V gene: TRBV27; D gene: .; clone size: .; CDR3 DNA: TGTGCCAGCAGTTTGGCCCGGGTCAACGAGCAGTACTTC; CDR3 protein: CASSLARVNEQYF
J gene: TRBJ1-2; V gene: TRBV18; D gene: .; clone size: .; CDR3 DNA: TGTGCCAGCTCACCACCGGGGCAGGGATGGGGCTACACCTTC; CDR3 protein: CASSPPGQGWGYTF
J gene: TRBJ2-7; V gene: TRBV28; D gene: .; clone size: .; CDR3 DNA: TGTGCCAGCAGCTACGCCCCTGGGGAGCAGTACTTC; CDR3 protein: CASSYAPGEQYF
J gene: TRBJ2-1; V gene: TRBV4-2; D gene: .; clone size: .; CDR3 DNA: TGTGCCAGCAGCCAAGGGGGACTGGTAGACAATGAGCAGTTCTTC; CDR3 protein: CASSQGGLVDNEQFF
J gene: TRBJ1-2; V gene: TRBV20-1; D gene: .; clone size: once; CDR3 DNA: TGCAGTGCTTCGTCCCTTTATGGCTACACCTTC; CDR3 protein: CSASSLYGYTF
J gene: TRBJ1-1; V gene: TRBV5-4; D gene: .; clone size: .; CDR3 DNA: TGTGCCAGCACCGACCAAGGGGTTATCGGCACTGAAGCTTTCTTT; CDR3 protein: CASTDQGVIGTEAFF
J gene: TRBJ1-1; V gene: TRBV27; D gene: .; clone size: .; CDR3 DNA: TGTGCCAGCCGGAGGGCCATGAACACTGAAGCTTTCTTT; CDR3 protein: CASRRAMNTEAFF
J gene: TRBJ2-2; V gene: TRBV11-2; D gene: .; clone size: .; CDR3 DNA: TGTGCCAGCACCCTTGGGTTCCCCGGAGAGTCCGGGGAGCTGTTTTTT; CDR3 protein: CASTLGFPGESGELFF
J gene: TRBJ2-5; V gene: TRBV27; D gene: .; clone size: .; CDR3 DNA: TGTGCCAGCAGTTTCGACCCAAAAGAGACCCAGTACTTC; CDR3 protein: CASSFDPKETQYF
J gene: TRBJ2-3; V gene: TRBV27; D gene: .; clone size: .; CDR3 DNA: TGTGCCAGCAGGTATACCACAGATACGCAGTATTTT; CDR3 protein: CASRYTTDTQYF
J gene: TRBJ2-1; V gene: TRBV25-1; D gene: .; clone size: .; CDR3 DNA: TGTGCCAGCAGTGTACCAGGGGTGGGTGAGCAGTTCTTC; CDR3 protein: CASSVPGVGEQFF
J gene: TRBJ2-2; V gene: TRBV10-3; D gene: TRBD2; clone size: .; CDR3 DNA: TGTGCCATCAGTGCAAACCCGGGACTAACGATGAACACCGGGGAGCTGTTTTTT; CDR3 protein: CAISANPGLTMNTGELFF
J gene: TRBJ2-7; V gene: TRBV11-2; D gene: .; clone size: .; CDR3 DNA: TGTGCCAGCAGCTTGGCGTGGATTCGGGCTGACGAGCAGTACTTC; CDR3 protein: CASSLAWIRADEQYF
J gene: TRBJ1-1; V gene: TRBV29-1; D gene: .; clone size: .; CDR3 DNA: TGCAGCGTTGAAGATCGGGACACTGAAGCTTTCTTT; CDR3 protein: CSVEDRDTEAFF
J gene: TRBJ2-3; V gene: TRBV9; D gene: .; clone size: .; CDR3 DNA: TGTGCCAGCAGTGGAGGGGGGCGGGGCACAGATACGCAGTATTTT; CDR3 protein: CASSGGGRGTDTQYF
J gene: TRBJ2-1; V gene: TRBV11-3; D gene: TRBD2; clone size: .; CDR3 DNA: TGTGCCAGCAGCTTTTTAGCGGGAGCCTTCGATGAGCAGTTCTTC; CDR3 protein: CASSFLAGAFDEQFF
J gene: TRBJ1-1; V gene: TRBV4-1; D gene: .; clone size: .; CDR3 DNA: TGCGCCAGCAGCCACCCCCTGAACACTGAAGCTTTCTTT; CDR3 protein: CASSHPLNTEAFF
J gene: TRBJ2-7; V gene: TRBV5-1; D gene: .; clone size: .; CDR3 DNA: TGCGCCAGCAGCCAGGTGAGCTCCTACGAGCAGTACTTC; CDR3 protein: CASSQVSSYEQYF
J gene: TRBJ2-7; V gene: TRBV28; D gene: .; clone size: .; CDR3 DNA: TGTGCCAGCAGTTTCCCTGAACAAACCTACGAGCAGTACTTC; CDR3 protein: CASSFPEQTYEQYF
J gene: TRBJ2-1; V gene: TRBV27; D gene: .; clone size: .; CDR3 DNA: TGTGCCAGCAGTTCGCGCGGGGAGCGGACCTACAATGAGCAGTTCTTC; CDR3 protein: CASSSRGERTYNEQFF
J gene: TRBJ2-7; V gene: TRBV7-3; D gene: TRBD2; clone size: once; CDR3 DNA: TGTGCCAGCAGCCCCTGGGCTAGCGGGAGGGTAGACGAGCAGTACTTC; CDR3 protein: CASSPWASGRVDEQYF
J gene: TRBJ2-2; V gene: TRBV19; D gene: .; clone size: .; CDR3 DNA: TGTGCCAGCCAGCGAGCTCAGGGCGTCACCGGGGAGCTGTTTTTT; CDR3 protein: CASQRAQGVTGELFF
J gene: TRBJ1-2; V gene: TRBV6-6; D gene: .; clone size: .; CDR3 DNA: TGTGCCAGCAGTTACGCTCAGGGGAATGGCTACACCTTC; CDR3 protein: CASSYAQGNGYTF
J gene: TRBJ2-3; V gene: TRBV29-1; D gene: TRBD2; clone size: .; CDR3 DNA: TGCAGCGTTCCCCGGGCACTAGCGGATACAGATACGCAGTATTTT; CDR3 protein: CSVPRALADTDTQYF
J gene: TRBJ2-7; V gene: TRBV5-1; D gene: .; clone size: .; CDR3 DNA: TGCGCCAGCAGCTCAGGACAGACCTACGAGCAGTACTTC; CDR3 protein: CASSSGQTYEQYF
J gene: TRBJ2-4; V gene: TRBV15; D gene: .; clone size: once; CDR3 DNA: TGTGCCACCAGCAGACAGCTTACTTCAACCAAAAACATTCAGTACTTC; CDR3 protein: CATSRQLTSTKNIQYF
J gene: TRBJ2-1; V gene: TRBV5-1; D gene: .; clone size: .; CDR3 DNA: TGCGCCAGCAGCTTGGACCCTGGCAAAAACAATGAGCAGTTCTTC; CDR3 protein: CASSLDPGKNNEQFF
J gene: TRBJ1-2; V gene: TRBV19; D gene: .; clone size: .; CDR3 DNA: TGTGCCAGTAGTATAGTCTTCGGGGGACAAAGTGGCTACACCTTC; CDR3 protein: CASSIVFGGQSGYTF
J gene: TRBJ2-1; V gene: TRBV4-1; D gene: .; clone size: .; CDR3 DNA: TGCGCCAGCAGACACGGGACGGCCTACAATGAGCAGTTCTTC; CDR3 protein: CASRHGTAYNEQFF
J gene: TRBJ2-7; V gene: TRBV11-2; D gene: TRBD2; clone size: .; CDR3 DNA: TGTGCCAGCAGCGCCGGGGGGTACTACGAGCAGTACTTC; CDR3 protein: CASSAGGYYEQYF
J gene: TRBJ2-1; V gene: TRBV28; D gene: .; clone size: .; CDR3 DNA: TGTGCCAGCAGGCGAAGGTCCAATGAGCAGTTCTTC; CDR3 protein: CASRRRSNEQFF
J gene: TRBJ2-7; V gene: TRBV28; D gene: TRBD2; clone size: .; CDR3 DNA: TGTGCCAGCAGTTTAGGCCTAGCGGGAGAGGCGCAGTACTTC; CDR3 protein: CASSLGLAGEAQYF
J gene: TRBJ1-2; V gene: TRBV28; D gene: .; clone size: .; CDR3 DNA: TGTGCCAGCAGCGCCGGTCAATTAGTATCGGATGGCTACACCTTC; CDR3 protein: CASSAGQLVSDGYTF
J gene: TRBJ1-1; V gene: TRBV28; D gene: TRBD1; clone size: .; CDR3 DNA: TGTGCCAGCCCCCCCCCGGACAGGCCAGGGATGAACACTGAAGCTTTCTTT; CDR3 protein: CASPPPDRPGMNTEAFF
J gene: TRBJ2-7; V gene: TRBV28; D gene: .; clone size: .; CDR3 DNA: TGTGCCAGCAGTCCGACGTTAGGCGAGCAGTACTTC; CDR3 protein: CASSPTLGEQYF
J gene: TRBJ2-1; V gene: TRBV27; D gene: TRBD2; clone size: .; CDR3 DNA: TGTGCCAGCAGTTCGGTGGGAGGGGAATACAATGAGCAGTTCTTC; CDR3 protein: CASSSVGGEYNEQFF
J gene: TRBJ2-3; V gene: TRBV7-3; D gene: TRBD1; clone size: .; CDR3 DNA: TGTGCCAGCAGCTTAGGGACAGCTAGCACAGATACGCAGTATTTT; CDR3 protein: CASSLGTASTDTQYF
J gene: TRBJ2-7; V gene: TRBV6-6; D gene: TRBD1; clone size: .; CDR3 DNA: TGTGCCACCCTACGGGGACAGGGTGGGTACGAGCAGTACTTC; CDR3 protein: CATLRGQGGYEQYF
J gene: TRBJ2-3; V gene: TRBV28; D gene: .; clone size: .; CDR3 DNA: TGTGCCAGCAGTTTGGGGACTCATACGCAGTATTTT; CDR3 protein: CASSLGTHTQYF
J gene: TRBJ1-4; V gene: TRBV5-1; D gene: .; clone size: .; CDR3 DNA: TGCGCCAGCAGGGAAGCTGGGAACTTTAATGAAAAACTGTTTTTT; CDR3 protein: CASREAGNFNEKLFF
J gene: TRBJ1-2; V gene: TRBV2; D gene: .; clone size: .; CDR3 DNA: TGTGCCTGCACGAAGACTTATAACTATGGCTACACCTTC; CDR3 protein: CACTKTYNYGYTF
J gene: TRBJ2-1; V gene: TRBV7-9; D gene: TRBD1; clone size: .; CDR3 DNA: TGTGCCAGCAGCTTAGGGACAGGGGGCACTGAGCAGTTCTTC; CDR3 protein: CASSLGTGGTEQFF
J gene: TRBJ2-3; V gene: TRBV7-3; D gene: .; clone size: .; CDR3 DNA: TGTGCCAGCAGTACAGGACTCCTGAGCACAGATACGCAGTATTTT; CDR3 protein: CASSTGLLSTDTQYF
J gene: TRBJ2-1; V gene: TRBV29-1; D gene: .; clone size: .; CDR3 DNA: TGCAGCGTTGTATGGGGGATTAATGAGCAGTTCTTC; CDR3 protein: CSVVWGINEQFF
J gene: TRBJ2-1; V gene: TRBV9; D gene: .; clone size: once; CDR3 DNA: TGTGCCAGCAGTGGTGTGAGCGCGCGCAATGAGCAGTTCTTC; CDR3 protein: CASSGVSARNEQFF
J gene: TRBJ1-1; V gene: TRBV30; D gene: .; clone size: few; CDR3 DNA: TGTGCCTGGAGTGTAGCGCGTTACGAAGCTTTCTTT; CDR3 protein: CAWSVARYEAFF